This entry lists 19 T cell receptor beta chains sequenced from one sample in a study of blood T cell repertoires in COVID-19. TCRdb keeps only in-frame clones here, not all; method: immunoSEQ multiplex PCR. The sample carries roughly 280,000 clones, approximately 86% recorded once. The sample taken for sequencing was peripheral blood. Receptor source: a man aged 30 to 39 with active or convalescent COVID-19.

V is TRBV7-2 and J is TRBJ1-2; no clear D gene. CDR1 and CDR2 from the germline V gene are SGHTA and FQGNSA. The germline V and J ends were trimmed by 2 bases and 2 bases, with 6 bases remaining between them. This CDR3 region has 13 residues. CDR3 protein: CASSLTKNYGYTF. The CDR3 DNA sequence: TGTGCCAGCAGCTTAACTAAGAACTATGGCTACACCTTC.

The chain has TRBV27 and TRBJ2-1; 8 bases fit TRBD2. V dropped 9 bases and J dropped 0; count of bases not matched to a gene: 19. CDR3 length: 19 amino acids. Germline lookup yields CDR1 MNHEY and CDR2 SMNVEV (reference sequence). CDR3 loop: CASRHGGAFYLSSYNEQFF. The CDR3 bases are TGTGCCAGTCGCCACGGGGGGGCCTTTTATTTAAGCTCCTACAATGAGCAGTTCTTC.

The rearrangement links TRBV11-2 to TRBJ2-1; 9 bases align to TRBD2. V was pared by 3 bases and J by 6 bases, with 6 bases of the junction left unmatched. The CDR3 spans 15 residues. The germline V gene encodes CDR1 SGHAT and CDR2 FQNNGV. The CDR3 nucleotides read TGTGCCAGCAGCTTCGATAGCGGGGGCGGCAATGAGCAGTTCTTC. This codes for CASSFDSGGGNEQFF. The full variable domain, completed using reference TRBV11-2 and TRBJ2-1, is EAGVAQSPRYKIIEKRQSVAFWCNPISGHATLYWYQQILGQGPKLLIQFQNNGVVDDSQLPKDRFSAERLKGVDSTLKIQPAKLEDSAVYLCASSFDSGGGNEQFFGPGTRLTVL.

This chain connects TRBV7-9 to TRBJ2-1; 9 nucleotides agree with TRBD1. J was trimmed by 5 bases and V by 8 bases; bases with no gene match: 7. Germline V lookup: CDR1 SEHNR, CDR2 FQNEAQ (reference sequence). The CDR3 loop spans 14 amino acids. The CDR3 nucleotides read TGTGCCAGCCGCCGACAGGGGGAAAACAATGAGCAGTTCTTC. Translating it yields CASRRQGENNEQFF.

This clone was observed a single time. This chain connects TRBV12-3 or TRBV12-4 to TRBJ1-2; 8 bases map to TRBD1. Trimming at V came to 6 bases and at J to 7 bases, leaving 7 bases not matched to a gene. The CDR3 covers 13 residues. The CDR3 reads CASSPQQGGGYTF. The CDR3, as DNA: TGTGCCAGCAGCCCGCAACAGGGGGGTGGCTACACCTTC.

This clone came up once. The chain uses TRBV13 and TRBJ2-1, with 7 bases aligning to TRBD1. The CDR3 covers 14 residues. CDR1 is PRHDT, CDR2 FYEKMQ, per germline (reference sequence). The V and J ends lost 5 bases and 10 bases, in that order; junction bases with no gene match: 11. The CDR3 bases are TGTGCCAGCAGCAGACAAGGGGGCGCGGAGGAGCAGTTCTTC. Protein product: CASSRQGGAEEQFF. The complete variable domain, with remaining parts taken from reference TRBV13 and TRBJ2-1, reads AAGVIQSPRHLIKEKRETATLKCYPIPRHDTVYWYQQGPGQDPQFLISFYEKMQSDKGSIPDRFSAQQFSDYHSELNMSSLELGDSALYFCASSRQGGAEEQFFGPGTRLTVL.

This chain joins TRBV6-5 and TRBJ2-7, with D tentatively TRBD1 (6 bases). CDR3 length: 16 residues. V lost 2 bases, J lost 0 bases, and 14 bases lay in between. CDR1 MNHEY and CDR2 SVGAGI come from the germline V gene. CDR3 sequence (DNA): TGTGCCAGCAGTTACAGTTCAGGGGAAAGCTCCTACGAGCAGTACTTC. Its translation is CASSYSSGESSYEQYF.

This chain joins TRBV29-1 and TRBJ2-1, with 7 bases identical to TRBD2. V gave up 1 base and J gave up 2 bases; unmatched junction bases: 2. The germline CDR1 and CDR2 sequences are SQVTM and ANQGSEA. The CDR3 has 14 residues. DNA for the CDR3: TGCAGCGTTGAAGTCCGGGGGGCCTACAATGAGCAGTTCTTC. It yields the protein CSVEVRGAYNEQFF.

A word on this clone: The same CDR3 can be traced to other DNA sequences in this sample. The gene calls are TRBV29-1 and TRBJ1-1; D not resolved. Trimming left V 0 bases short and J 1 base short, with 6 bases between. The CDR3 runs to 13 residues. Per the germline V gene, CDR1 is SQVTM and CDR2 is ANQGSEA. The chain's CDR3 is CSVEEPRNTEAFF. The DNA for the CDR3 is TGCAGCGTTGAAGAGCCGAGGAACACTGAAGCTTTCTTT.

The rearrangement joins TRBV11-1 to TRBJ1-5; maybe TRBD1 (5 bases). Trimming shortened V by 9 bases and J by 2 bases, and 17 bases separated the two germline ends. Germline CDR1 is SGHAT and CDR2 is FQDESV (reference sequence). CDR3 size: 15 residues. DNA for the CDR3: TGTGCCAGGGATGGGGCCGGGGGGGGCAATCAGCCCCAGCATTTT. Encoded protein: CARDGAGGGNQPQHF.

Here the CDR3 DNA reads TGTGCCAGCTCACCCCTGAACAGCCTCAATGAAGCTTTCTTT. Translated, it gives CASSPLNSLNEAFF. The V call is TRBV18, the J call TRBJ1-1; D is undetermined. Trimming pared 3 bases from V and 7 bases from J, leaving 15 bases between. Germline CDR1 is KGHSH and CDR2 is LQKENI. The CDR3 is 14 residues long.

The CDR3 DNA sequence: TGTGCCATCAGTGAGGACGGAGCCTCCTACGAGCAGTACTTC. Protein: CAISEDGASYEQYF. The chain recombines TRBV10-3 with TRBJ2-7, with unresolved D. The V and J ends lost 2 bases and 0 bases respectively, with 8 bases between them. The CDR3 consists of 14 residues. Per germline, CDR1 ENHRY and CDR2 SYGVKD.

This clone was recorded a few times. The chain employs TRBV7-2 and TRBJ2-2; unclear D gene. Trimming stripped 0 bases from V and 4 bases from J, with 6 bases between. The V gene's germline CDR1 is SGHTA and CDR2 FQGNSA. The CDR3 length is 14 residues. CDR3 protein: CASSLASRTGELFF. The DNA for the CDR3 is TGTGCCAGCAGCTTAGCAAGCCGCACCGGGGAGCTGTTTTTT.

The CDR3 nucleotides are TGTGCCAGTAGCATTGGAGGAATTACGGCTACTCCGCCCCAGCATTTT. Translating gives CASSIGGITATPPQHF. This rearrangement joins TRBV19 to TRBJ1-5; D is ambiguous. V gave up 6 bases and J gave up 9 bases, with 24 bases separating them. The CDR3 has 16 amino acids. Per germline, CDR1 LNHDA and CDR2 SQIVND (reference sequence).

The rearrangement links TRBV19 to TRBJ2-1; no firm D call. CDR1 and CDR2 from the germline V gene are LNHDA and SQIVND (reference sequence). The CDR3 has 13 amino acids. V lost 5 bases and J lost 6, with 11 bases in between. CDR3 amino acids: CASSQVPFNEQFF. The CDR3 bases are TGTGCCAGTAGTCAGGTGCCATTCAATGAGCAGTTCTTC.

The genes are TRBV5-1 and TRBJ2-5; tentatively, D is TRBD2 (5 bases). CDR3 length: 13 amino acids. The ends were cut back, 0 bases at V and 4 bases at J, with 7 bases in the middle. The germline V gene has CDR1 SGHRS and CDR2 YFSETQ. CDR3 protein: CASSLGRGETQYF. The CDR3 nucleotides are TGCGCCAGCAGCTTGGGTCGGGGAGAGACCCAGTACTTC.

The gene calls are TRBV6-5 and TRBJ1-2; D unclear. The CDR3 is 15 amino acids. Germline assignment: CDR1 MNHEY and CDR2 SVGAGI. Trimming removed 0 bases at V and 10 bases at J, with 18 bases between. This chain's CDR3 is CASSYSPAERDPYTF. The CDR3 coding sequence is TGTGCCAGCAGTTACTCCCCCGCGGAGAGGGATCCCTACACCTTC.

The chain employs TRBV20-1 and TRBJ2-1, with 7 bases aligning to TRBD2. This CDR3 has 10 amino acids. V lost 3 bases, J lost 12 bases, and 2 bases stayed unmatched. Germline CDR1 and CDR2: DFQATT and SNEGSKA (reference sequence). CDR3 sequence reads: CSASVAGQFF. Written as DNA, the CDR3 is TGCAGTGCTAGTGTAGCGGGGCAGTTCTTC.

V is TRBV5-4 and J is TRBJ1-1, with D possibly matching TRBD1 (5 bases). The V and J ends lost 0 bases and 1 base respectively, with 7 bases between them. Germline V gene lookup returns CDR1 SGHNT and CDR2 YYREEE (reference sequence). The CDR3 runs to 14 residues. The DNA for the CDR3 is TGTGCCAGCAGCTTGGATCAGGGGAACACTGAAGCTTTCTTT. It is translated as CASSLDQGNTEAFF.